Listed below are T cell receptor beta chains from one sample, sequenced in a study of preoperative IRX-2 immunotherapy in early breast cancer. This table comes from immunoSEQ multiplex PCR, and its TCRdb copy is limited to in-frame clones, with some not included. The sample records around 28,000 clones, 85% to 90% being singletons. This material was collected from a patient treated with IRX-2 immunotherapy. The receptors were sampled from a human donor with breast cancer. Each CDR3 is given with its conserved first and last residue. The D gene is left open where the match is weak. Clone size is shown for a subset of rows, as once, few, many or a class of expanded clone.

len	abundance	v_gene	d_gene	j_gene	CDR3aa	CDR3nt
14	.	TRBV6-4	TRBD2	TRBJ2-1	CASSGTSGRGEQFF	TGTGCCAGCAGTGGAACTAGCGGGAGAGGTGAGCAGTTCTTC
15	.	TRBV7-8	.	TRBJ1-4	CASSLGWSGNEKLFF	TGTGCCAGCAGCTTAGGGTGGTCAGGCAATGAAAAACTGTTTTTT
15	.	TRBV5-1	.	TRBJ2-5	CASSLAGDGQETQYF	TGCGCCAGCAGCTTGGCCGGGGACGGACAAGAGACCCAGTACTTC
12	once	TRBV29-1	TRBD1	TRBJ2-7	CSVEGQGYEQYF	TGCAGCGTTGAGGGACAGGGCTACGAGCAGTACTTC
16	.	TRBV9	TRBD1	TRBJ1-2	CASSVPGTGGDYGYTF	TGTGCCAGCAGCGTTCCTGGGACAGGGGGGGACTATGGCTACACCTTC
12	.	TRBV7-2	.	TRBJ2-1	CASRGPFNEQFF	TGTGCCAGCAGGGGACCATTCAATGAGCAGTTCTTC
14	.	TRBV6-5	.	TRBJ2-7	CASSYYGNSYEQYF	TGTGCCAGCAGTTACTACGGGAACTCCTACGAGCAGTACTTC
13	.	TRBV19	.	TRBJ2-2	CASSKGGTGELFF	TGTGCCAGTAGTAAGGGGGGCACCGGGGAGCTGTTTTTT
18	.	TRBV27	TRBD1	TRBJ2-7	CASSYKGTGVLKSDEQYF	TGTGCCAGCAGCTATAAGGGGACAGGGGTGTTAAAAAGCGACGAGCAGTACTTC
16	.	TRBV5-3	TRBD2	TRBJ2-1	CARSWLGLAGVNEQFF	TGTGCCAGAAGCTGGTTGGGACTAGCGGGGGTCAATGAGCAGTTCTTC
17	.	TRBV7-2	TRBD1	TRBJ2-1	CASTSFGQGGFYNEQFF	TGTGCCAGCACCTCTTTCGGACAGGGGGGATTCTACAATGAGCAGTTCTTC
15	.	TRBV10-2	.	TRBJ1-3	CASRALSTAGNTIYF	TGCGCCAGCAGGGCCCTTTCGACCGCCGGAAACACCATATATTTT
13	.	TRBV14	.	TRBJ1-6	CASSLKEGSPLHF	TGTGCCAGCAGCCTCAAAGAGGGGTCACCCCTCCACTTT